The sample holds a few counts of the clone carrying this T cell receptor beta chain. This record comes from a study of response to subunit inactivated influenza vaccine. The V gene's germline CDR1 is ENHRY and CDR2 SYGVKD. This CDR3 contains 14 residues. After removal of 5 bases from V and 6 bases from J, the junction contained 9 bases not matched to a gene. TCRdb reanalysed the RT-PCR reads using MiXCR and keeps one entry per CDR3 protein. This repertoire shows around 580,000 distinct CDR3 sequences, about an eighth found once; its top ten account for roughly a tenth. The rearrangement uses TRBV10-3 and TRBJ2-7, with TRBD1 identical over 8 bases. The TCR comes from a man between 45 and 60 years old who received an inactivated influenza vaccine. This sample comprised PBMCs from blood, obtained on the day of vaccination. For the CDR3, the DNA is TGTGCCATCAGTTTCGACAGGGGAAGCGGCGAGCAGTACTTC. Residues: CAISFDRGSGEQYF.